This TCR beta chain appears in the sequencing data of a study of T cells in tumors after PD-1 blockade. In the study overall: No patient had prior checkpoint blockade, systemic immunosuppression, or radiotherapy within 4 weeks. Study-wide points: Roughly 42% of tumor TCR clonotypes were also found in blood.

Between the trimmed V and J ends, which lost 2 bases and 2 bases, there was a span of 9 bases. Germline loops: CDR1 LNHDA, CDR2 SQIVND (reference sequence). The length of the CDR3 is 14 residues. Of note for this clone: What it binds is unknown.

Method: immunoSEQ multiplex PCR; TCRdb's copy keeps in-frame clones and lacks some. The data show approximately 60,000 clones, around 67% seen once. This specimen consisted of PBMCs, obtained after anti-PD-1 treatment. The clonotype comes from a human donor with basal cell carcinoma. V and J are TRBV19 and TRBJ1-1, with D perhaps TRBD1 (6 bases). DNA for the CDR3: TGTGCCAGTAGTATATTACAGGGAAACACTGAAGCTTTCTTT. Translating it yields CASSILQGNTEAFF.